These 27 T cell receptor beta chains share one sample of origin, sequenced in a study of vaccination and CD4 T cells after COVID-19. These receptors' antigens are unknown. Sequencing of cultured CD4+ T cell DNA used the Oncomine TCR Beta short-read assay. MiXCR was run by TCRdb on the PCR reads, yielding one entry per CDR3 protein. The sample shows more than 15,000 distinct CDR3 sequences, roughly 45% of them seen only once. Regarding treatment: roughly 10-day PBMC culture with coronavirus spike peptide pools or control peptides (ViraFEST assay). Sequencing was performed on CD4+ T cells from blood, cultured in vitro. The source is a human donor who had recovered from COVID-19.

V gene TRBV12-3 or TRBV12-4 combines with J gene TRBJ1-5, with D hard to call. The V end was cut by 2 bases, the J end by 3 bases, with 8 bases between. The CDR3 is made up of 14 amino acids. CDR3 amino acids: CASSLQLPNQPQHF. The CDR3 DNA is TGTGCCAGCAGTTTACAGCTTCCCAATCAGCCCCAGCATTTT.

The chain recombines TRBV2 with TRBJ2-7; 12 nucleotides line up with TRBD1. Germline loops: CDR1 SNHLY, CDR2 FYNNEI. The CDR3 is 14 residues long. After removal of 6 bases from V and 4 bases from J, the junction contained 4 bases not matched to a gene. The CDR3 region has the DNA TGTGCCAGCAGGGGGGGACAGGGGGCGTACGAGCAGTACTTC. This sequence encodes CASRGGQGAYEQYF.

This clonotype was seen only a few times. This chain uses TRBV19 with TRBJ2-4; 11 positions agree with TRBD2. Germline V lookup: CDR1 LNHDA, CDR2 SQIVND (reference sequence). V was clipped by 6 bases and J by 2 bases; unmatched bases: 9. CDR3 size: 17 residues. The CDR3, as DNA: TGTGCCAGTAGCACTAGCGGGAGACGACTCACCAAAAACATTCAGTACTTC. This codes for CASSTSGRRLTKNIQYF.

This clonotype was counted only a few times. The chain carries TRBV10-3 and TRBJ1-4; no clear D gene. The CDR3 has 13 amino acids. V shed 2 bases and J shed 4 bases, with 5 bases lying between them. CDR1 ENHRY and CDR2 SYGVKD come from the germline V gene. In DNA, the CDR3 is TGTGCCATCAGTGAGAGGAATAATGAAAAACTGTTTTTT. This codes for CAISERNNEKLFF.

The V call is TRBV4-1, the J call TRBJ2-7, with D possibly being TRBD2 (7 bases). V was pared by 3 bases and J by 5 bases, with 20 bases between. This CDR3 has 16 residues. Germline V gene lookup returns CDR1 MGHRA and CDR2 YSYEKL. In DNA, the CDR3 is TGCGCCAGCAGCCAGGTTCTCAGGGGAGGGGTAAACGAGCAGTACTTC. Translated, it gives CASSQVLRGGVNEQYF.

V is TRBV4-1 and J is TRBJ1-2; 9 positions match TRBD1. The trim removed 5 bases at V and 5 bases at J, leaving 9 bases unmatched. CDR3 length: 15 residues. Germline V lookup: CDR1 MGHRA, CDR2 YSYEKL. CDR3 nucleotide sequence: TGCGCCAGCAGCAACAACCGGGACAGGGTATATGGCTACACCTTC. It translates to CASSNNRDRVYGYTF.

This sequence joins TRBV20-1 and TRBJ2-5, with TRBD1 matching over 7 bases. The CDR3 loop spans 12 amino acids. Germline CDR1 reads DFQATT; CDR2 reads SNEGSKA (reference sequence). With V trimmed by 5 bases and J by 6 bases, 6 bases remained unmatched. Here the CDR3 reads CSARRDRQTQYF. CDR3 coding DNA: TGCAGTGCTCGCAGGGACAGACAGACCCAGTACTTC.

This chain joins TRBV2 and TRBJ1-4; D remains unclear. CDR3 length: 14 amino acids. V was clipped by 3 bases and J by 4 bases, with 9 bases between them. The germline gives CDR1 SNHLY, CDR2 FYNNEI. The chain's CDR3 is CASSDTRINEKLFF. The DNA of the CDR3 is TGTGCCAGCAGTGACACCAGGATTAATGAAAAACTGTTTTTT.

This clonotype appeared a few times. V is TRBV6-4 and J is TRBJ2-1; D tentatively fits TRBD1 or TRBD2 (5 bases each). CDR3 size: 15 residues. The V end was cut by 4 bases, the J end by 7 bases, with 17 bases between. Germline V gene data show CDR1 as MRHNA and CDR2 as SNTAGT. The CDR3 nucleotides read TGTGCCAGCAGTGCCGGGACGGATAAAGGGAATGAGCAGTTCTTC. Its protein is CASSAGTDKGNEQFF.

J is TRBJ2-5 and V is TRBV7-9; the D gene is possibly TRBD2 (6 bases). The CDR3 spans 15 residues. Germline loops: CDR1 SEHNR, CDR2 FQNEAQ (reference sequence). V was cut by 5 bases and J by 7 bases, with 20 bases left in between. CDR3 in amino acids: CASSREGGIWGTQYF. The CDR3 DNA sequence: TGTGCCAGCAGCCGAGAGGGCGGGATATGGGGGACCCAGTACTTC.

About this clonotype: At one boundary the junction diverges from the germline segment, which might be a read error. The chain recombines TRBV5-3 with TRBJ1-5; 7 positions agree with TRBD1. Being an ORF, TRBV5-3 has a function that is uncertain. This CDR3 is 18 amino acids long. The CDR3 here is CASSLDRRQGMRNQPQHF. The CDR3 DNA reads as TGTGCCAGCAGCTTGGACCGTCGACAGGGTATGCGCAATCAGCCCCAGCATTTT.

CDR3 coding DNA: TGTGCCTGGAGAGGAGAAAGTAGCAATCAGCCCCAGCATTTT. Its protein is CAWRGESSNQPQHF. The chain employs TRBV30 and TRBJ1-5; D call uncertain. Trimming removed 3 bases from V and 0 bases from J, with 9 bases in between. Germline V gives CDR1 GTSNPN, CDR2 SVGIG (reference sequence). The CDR3 extends over 14 amino acids. The entire variable domain, with the rest obtained from reference TRBV30 and TRBJ1-5, is as follows: SQTIHQWPATLVQPVGSPLSLECTVEGTSNPNLYWYRQAAGRGLQLLFYSVGIGQISSEVPQNLSASRPQDRQFILSSKKLLLSDSGFYLCAWRGESSNQPQHFGDGTRLSIL.

The table lists this clonotype with a few counts. The J gene is TRBJ2-2, the V gene TRBV27; D is perhaps TRBD1 (5 bases). With 2 bases removed from V and 5 bases from J, the gap between germline ends came to 9 bases. Germline V gene lookup returns CDR1 MNHEY and CDR2 SMNVEV (reference sequence). The CDR3 length is 14 residues. The CDR3 spells CASSLQGRTGELFF. For the CDR3, the DNA is TGTGCCAGCAGTTTACAGGGTAGGACCGGGGAGCTGTTTTTT.

V gene TRBV5-1 combines with J gene TRBJ2-5; no clear D gene. V was pared by 0 bases and J by 4 bases, with 10 bases between. CDR3 length equals 14 residues. Germline CDR1 reads SGHRS; CDR2 reads YFSETQ. The CDR3 sequence is CASSLGPPIETQYF. The CDR3 nucleotides read TGCGCCAGCAGCTTGGGGCCACCCATAGAGACCCAGTACTTC.

This clonotype occurred a few times. The chain combines TRBV7-9 with TRBJ1-5; D gene unclear. The germline V and J ends were trimmed by 2 bases and 0 bases, with 2 bases remaining between them. In germline, CDR1 is SEHNR, CDR2 FQNEAQ (reference sequence). This CDR3 is built from 13 residues. The CDR3 is CASSLSSNQPQHF. CDR3 coding DNA: TGTGCCAGCAGCTTATCTAGCAATCAGCCCCAGCATTTT.

The chain carries TRBV20-1 and TRBJ2-1, with TRBD2 identical over 11 bases. Germline V CDR1 and CDR2: DFQATT, SNEGSKA (reference sequence). V was pared by 1 base and J by 9 bases, with 8 bases of the junction left unmatched. The CDR3 extends over 15 amino acids. In DNA form, the CDR3 reads TGCAGTGCTAGAGGGGGGCTAGCGGGAGGCGGTGAGCAGTTCTTC. Protein product: CSARGGLAGGGEQFF.

The chain is built from TRBV24-1 and TRBJ2-5, with D perhaps matching TRBD2 (5 bases). The CDR3 covers 14 residues. CDR1 and CDR2 (germline): KGHDR, SFDVKD. The ends were cut back, 3 bases at V and 5 bases at J, with 12 bases in the middle. As DNA, the CDR3 is TGTGCCACCAGTGATCCAGGAGGTCCGGAGACCCAGTACTTC. This translates into CATSDPGGPETQYF.

V is TRBV7-3 and J is TRBJ2-1, with 12 bases fitting TRBD2. V dropped 5 bases and J dropped 7; count of bases not matched to a gene: 6. CDR1 is SGHTA and CDR2 is FQGTGA in the germline V gene. The CDR3 totals 15 residues. CDR3 DNA sequence: TGTGCCAGCAGCCTAGCGGGAGGGCCTTTAAATGAGCAGTTCTTC. Translating it yields CASSLAGGPLNEQFF.

This clonotype appeared a few times. The V call is TRBV7-3, the J call TRBJ2-1; 14 bases are a match to TRBD2. There are 16 residues in the CDR3. The germline gives CDR1 SGHTA, CDR2 FQGTGA. Trimming removed 5 bases from V and 6 bases from J; junction bases left unmatched: 6. This chain's CDR3 is CASSPLGLAGGNEQFF. The CDR3 DNA reads as TGTGCCAGCAGCCCACTAGGACTAGCGGGAGGCAATGAGCAGTTCTTC.

The chain couples TRBV6-1 to TRBJ1-4, with D unresolved. Trimming took off 4 bases at V and 4 bases at J, with 4 bases between the two ends. This CDR3 has 12 amino acids. The germline V gene has CDR1 MNHNS and CDR2 SASEGT. The CDR3 nucleotides are TGTGCCAGCAGTGCGAATAATGAAAAACTGTTTTTT. Protein product: CASSANNEKLFF.

This sequence joins TRBV20-1 and TRBJ2-7; D gene unclear. Germline V lookup: CDR1 DFQATT, CDR2 SNEGSKA (reference sequence). The length of the CDR3 is 14 residues. Trimming took 2 bases from V and 2 from J, leaving 13 bases between them. For the CDR3, the DNA is TGCAGTGCTAGATGGACGGAATCTACCTACGAGCAGTACTTC. Its translation: CSARWTESTYEQYF.

The chain couples TRBV2 to TRBJ2-5; the D is unclear. Germline lookup yields CDR1 SNHLY and CDR2 FYNNEI. This CDR3 has 13 residues. The V end lost 4 bases, the J end lost 2 bases, and 8 bases lay between the germline ends. CDR3: CASSVDLQETQYF. Written as DNA, the CDR3 is TGTGCCAGCAGTGTGGACCTTCAAGAGACCCAGTACTTC.

This clonotype was counted a single time. This chain links TRBV20-1 with TRBJ2-1; TRBD2 agrees at 9 bases. The germline gives CDR1 DFQATT, CDR2 SNEGSKA (reference sequence). V dropped 3 bases and J dropped 2; count of bases not matched to a gene: 5. CDR3 size: 15 residues. This CDR3 is CSASSASGAYNEQFF. The CDR3 bases are TGCAGTGCTAGTTCGGCTAGCGGGGCCTACAATGAGCAGTTCTTC.

The gene calls are TRBV7-2 and TRBJ2-7, with TRBD2 matching 8 bases. This CDR3 region has 14 residues. Germline CDR1 SGHTA, CDR2 FQGNSA. Trimming cost V 5 bases and J 6 bases; bases outside gene matches: 9. CDR3 protein: CASSLGLAGGEQYF. CDR3 DNA sequence: TGTGCCAGCAGCCTCGGACTAGCCGGGGGCGAGCAGTACTTC. The entire variable domain, with the rest obtained from reference TRBV7-2 and TRBJ2-7, is as follows: GAGVSQSPSNKVTEKGKDVELRCDPISGHTALYWYRQSLGQGLEFLIYFQGNSAPDKSGLPSDRFSAERTGGSVSTLTIQRTQQEDSAVYLCASSLGLAGGEQYFGPGTRLTVT.

The chain couples TRBV18 to TRBJ2-5, with TRBD1 matching over 7 bases. V lost 4 bases and J lost 3; bases outside the gene matches: 2. Germline values: CDR1 KGHSH, CDR2 LQKENI. The CDR3 is 13 amino acids. The CDR3 nucleotides read TGTGCCAGCTCACTCACAGGGGAAGAGACCCAGTACTTC. Its translation: CASSLTGEETQYF.

The V and J genes are TRBV2 and TRBJ2-3; D is undetermined. The CDR3 has 10 residues. Germline V gives CDR1 SNHLY, CDR2 FYNNEI. V was cut by 8 bases and J by 3 bases, with 3 bases left in between. CDR3 amino acids: CASLTDTQYF. CDR3 nucleotide sequence: TGTGCCAGCCTGACAGATACGCAGTATTTT.

This clonotype was seen only once. The chain is built from TRBV20-1 and TRBJ2-1; 11 positions match TRBD2. Germline V gene sequence: CDR1 DFQATT, CDR2 SNEGSKA (reference sequence). Trimming cost V 4 bases and J 0 bases; bases outside gene matches: 11. This CDR3 contains 18 residues. This CDR3 reads CSATNGLAGSNSYNEQFF. The CDR3 DNA is TGCAGTGCTACAAATGGACTAGCGGGTTCAAACTCCTACAATGAGCAGTTCTTC.